This entry features one TCR beta chain sequence. V shed 7 bases and J shed 1 base, with 9 bases lying between them. The CDR3 covers 13 residues. Germline V gene data show CDR1 as MNHNY and CDR2 as SVGAGI (reference sequence). As originally analysed: It was from reference gene primer amplification that nucleated cell counts were estimated. TCRdb keeps only in-frame clones here, not all; method: immunoSEQ multiplex PCR. V and J calls and clone size are copied from that table; D and trimming were computed from the DNA. The sample has hundreds of thousands of clones, roughly 89% seen once. The source of the sample is a study of blood T cell repertoires in COVID-19. Those enrolled in Seattle joined during active infection and were followed longitudinally afterward.

V is TRBV6-6 and J is TRBJ2-3; D remains ambiguous. This TCR was sampled from a man aged 18-30 years with COVID-19, enrolled during active disease. The material sequenced was peripheral blood. CDR3 residues: CASKPHGTDTQYF. The CDR3, as DNA: TGTGCCAGCAAGCCCCACGGCACAGATACGCAGTATTTT.